The clone carrying this T cell receptor (beta chain) was found a few times. Seattle patients were enrolled while actively infected and followed longitudinally. The data are from a study of blood T cell repertoires in COVID-19. About the study: Samples representing acute and convalescent COVID-19 were sourced from the United States, Italy and Spain.

There are 13 residues in the CDR3. The germline V gene has CDR1 MNHEY and CDR2 SVGAGI. V lost 2 bases to trimming and J lost 4 bases, with 6 bases between them. Under the authors' procedure: For nucleated cells, counts were estimated from reference gene primer amplification. The method was immunoSEQ multiplex PCR; TCRdb's version includes in-frame clones alone and lacks a portion of them. That table gives V, J and clone size, and the DNA gave D and trimming. The sample has roughly 250,000 clones; approximately 87% are singletons. The material sequenced was peripheral blood. The chain employs TRBV6-5 and TRBJ1-3, with unresolved D. The receptor was isolated from a woman in her 30s with COVID-19, enrolled during active disease. Here the CDR3 reads CASSYLGGNTIYF. For the CDR3, the DNA is TGTGCCAGCAGTTACCTAGGAGGAAACACCATATATTTT.